A selection of T cell receptor beta chains follows, all from one sample in a study of shared clonotypes between healthy human individuals. TCRdb's copy holds only in-frame clones and misses some; the assay was immunoSEQ multiplex PCR. The table shows 600,000 to 750,000 clones, with approximately 79% occurring only once. Source material: memory CD4+ T cells sorted from blood. Every receptor here comes from a woman aged 25-40 years in good health. Each CDR3 is given with its conserved first and last residue. A D gene is named only where the DNA matches it firmly. Size tells how often a clone was seen (once, few, many) or the class of an expanded clone, and some rows leave it out.

>TRBV6-1|.|.|TRBJ2-1
TGTGCCAGCAGTGACGAGCGGGTCATATCCTACAATGAGCAGTTCTTC
CASSDERVISYNEQFF
>TRBV5-8|.|.|TRBJ1-2
TGTGCCAGCACCCTGACGGCAGCTAACTATGGCTACACCTTC
CASTLTAANYGYTF
>TRBV27|TRBD2|.|TRBJ2-1
TGTGCCAGCAGTTTATCCGGGACTAGCGGGGCAAGTGAGCAGTTCTTC
CASSLSGTSGASEQFF
>TRBV27|.|.|TRBJ2-1
TGTGCCAGCATGTCCTGGCGGGACTCCCTCACGAATGAGCAGTTCTTC
CASMSWRDSLTNEQFF
>TRBV28|.|.|TRBJ2-7
TGTGCCAGCAGTCAACAGGGAACCTACGAGCAGTACTTC
CASSQQGTYEQYF
>TRBV28|.|.|TRBJ1-3
TGTGCCAGCAGTTTTCGTCAGGGTCGAGGAAACACCATATATTTT
CASSFRQGRGNTIYF
>TRBV6-1|TRBD1|.|TRBJ1-2
TGTGCCAGCAGACAGGGACAGGGGGCTACTTCTGGCTACACCTTC
CASRQGQGATSGYTF
>TRBV27|.|.|TRBJ2-2
TGTGCCAGCAGTCGGTTCGGGCCTGTACGCACCGGGGAGCTGTTTTTT
CASSRFGPVRTGELFF
>TRBV4-1|TRBD2|few|TRBJ2-1
TGCGCCAGCAGCCCTTCCCCGGCGGGAGGCAGTAACAATGAGCAGTTCTTC
CASSPSPAGGSNNEQFF
>TRBV19|TRBD1|few|TRBJ2-1
TGTGCCAGTAGTATAATGGACAGGGAACCCTACAATGAGCAGTTCTTC
CASSIMDREPYNEQFF
>TRBV6-5|.|.|TRBJ1-1
TGTGCCAGCAGTTACCACAGGTGGGGGAAAGCTTTCTTT
CASSYHRWGKAFF
>TRBV2|.|.|TRBJ2-7
TGTGCCAGCAGTGAACAAGGCTACGAGCAGTACTTC
CASSEQGYEQYF